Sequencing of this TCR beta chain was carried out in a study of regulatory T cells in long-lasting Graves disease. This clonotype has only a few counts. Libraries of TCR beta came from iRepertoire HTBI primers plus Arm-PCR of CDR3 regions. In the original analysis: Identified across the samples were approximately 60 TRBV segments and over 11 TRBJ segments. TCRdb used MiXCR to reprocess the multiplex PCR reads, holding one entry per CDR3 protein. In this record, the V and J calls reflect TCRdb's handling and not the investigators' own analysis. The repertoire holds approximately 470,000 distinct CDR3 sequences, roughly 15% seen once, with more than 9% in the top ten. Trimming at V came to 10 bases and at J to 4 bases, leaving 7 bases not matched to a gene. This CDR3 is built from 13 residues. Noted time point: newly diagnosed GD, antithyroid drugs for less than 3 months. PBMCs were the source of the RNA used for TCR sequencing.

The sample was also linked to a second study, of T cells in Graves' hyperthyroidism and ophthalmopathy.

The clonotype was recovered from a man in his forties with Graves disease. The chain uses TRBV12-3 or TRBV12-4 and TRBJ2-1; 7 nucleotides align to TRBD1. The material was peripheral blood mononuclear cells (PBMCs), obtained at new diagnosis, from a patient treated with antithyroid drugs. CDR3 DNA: TGTGCCACCCTGGGACAGCCTTACAATGAGCAGTTCTTC. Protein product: CATLGQPYNEQFF.